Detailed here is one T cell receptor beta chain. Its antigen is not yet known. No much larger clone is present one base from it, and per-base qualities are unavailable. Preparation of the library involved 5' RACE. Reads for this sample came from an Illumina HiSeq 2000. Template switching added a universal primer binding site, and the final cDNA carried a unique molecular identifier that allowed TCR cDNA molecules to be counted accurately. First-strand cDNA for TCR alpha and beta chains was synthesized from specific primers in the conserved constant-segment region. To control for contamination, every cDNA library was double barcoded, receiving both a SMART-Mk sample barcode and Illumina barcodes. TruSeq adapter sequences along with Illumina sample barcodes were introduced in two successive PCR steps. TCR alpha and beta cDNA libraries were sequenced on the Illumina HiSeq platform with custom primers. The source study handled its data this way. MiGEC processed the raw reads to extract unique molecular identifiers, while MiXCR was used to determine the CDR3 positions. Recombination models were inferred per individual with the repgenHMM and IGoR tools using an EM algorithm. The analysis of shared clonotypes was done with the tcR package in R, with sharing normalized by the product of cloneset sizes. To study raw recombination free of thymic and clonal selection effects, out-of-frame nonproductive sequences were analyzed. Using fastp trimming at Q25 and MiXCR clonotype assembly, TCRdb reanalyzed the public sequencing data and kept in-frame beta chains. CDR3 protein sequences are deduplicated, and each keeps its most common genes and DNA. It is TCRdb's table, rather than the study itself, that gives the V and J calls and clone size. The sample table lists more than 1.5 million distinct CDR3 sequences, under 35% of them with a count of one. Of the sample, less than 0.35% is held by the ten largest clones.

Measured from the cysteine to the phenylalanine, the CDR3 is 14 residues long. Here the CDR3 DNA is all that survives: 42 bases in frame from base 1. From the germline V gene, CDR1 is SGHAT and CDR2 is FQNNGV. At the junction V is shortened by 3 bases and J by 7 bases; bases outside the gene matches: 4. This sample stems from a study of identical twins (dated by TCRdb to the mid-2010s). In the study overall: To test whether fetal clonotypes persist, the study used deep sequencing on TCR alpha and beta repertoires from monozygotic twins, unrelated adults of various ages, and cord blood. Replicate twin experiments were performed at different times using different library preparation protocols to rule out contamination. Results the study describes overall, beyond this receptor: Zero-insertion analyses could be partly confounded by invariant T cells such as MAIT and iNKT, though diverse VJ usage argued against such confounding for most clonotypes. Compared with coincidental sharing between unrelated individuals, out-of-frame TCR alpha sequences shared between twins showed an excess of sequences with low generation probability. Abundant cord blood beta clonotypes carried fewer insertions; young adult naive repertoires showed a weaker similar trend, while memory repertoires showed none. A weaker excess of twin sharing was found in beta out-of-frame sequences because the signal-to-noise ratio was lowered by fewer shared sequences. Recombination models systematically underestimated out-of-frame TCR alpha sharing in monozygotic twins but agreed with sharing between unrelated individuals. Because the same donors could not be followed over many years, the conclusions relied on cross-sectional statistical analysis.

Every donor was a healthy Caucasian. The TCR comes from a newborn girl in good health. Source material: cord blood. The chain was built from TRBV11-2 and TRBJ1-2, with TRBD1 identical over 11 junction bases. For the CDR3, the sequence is CASSLDRGPAGYTF. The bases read TGTGCCAGCAGCTTGGACAGGGGGCCGGCTGGCTACACCTTC.